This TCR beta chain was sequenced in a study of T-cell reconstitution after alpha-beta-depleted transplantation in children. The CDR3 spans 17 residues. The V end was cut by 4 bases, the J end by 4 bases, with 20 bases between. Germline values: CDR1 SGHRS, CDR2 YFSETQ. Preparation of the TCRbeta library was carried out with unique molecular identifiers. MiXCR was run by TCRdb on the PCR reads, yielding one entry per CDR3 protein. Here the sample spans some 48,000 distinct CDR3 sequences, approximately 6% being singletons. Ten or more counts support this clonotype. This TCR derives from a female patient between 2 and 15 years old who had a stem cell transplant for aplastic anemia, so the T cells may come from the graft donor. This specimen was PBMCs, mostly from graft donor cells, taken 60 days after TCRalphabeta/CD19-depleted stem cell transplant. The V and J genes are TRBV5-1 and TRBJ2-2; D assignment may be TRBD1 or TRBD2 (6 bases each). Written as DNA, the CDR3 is TGCGCCAGCAGCCCCGCCTCCGGGGGCCTTGCCACCGGGGAGCTGTTTTTT. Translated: CASSPASGGLATGELFF.